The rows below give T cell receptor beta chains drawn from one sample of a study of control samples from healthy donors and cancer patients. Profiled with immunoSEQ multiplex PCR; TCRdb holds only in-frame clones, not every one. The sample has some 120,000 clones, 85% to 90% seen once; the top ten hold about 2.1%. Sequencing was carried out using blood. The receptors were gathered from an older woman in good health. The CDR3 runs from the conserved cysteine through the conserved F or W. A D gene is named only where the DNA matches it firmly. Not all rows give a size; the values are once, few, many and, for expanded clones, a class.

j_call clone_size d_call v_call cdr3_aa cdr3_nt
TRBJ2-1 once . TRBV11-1 CASRLRGNSYNEQFF TGTGCCAGCAGGCTCCGAGGGAACTCCTACAATGAGCAGTTCTTC
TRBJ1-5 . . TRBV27 CASSLTGSNQPQHF TGTGCCAGCAGTCTTACAGGGAGCAATCAGCCCCAGCATTTT
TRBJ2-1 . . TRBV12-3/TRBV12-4 CASRDNSYNEQFF TGTGCCAGCAGGGACAACTCCTACAATGAGCAGTTCTTC
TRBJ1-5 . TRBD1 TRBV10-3 CAISGGTGEQPQHF TGTGCCATCAGTGGAGGGACAGGGGAACAGCCCCAGCATTTT
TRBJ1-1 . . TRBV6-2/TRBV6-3 CASSFGGALTEAFF TGTGCCAGCAGTTTTGGGGGGGCGCTGACTGAAGCTTTCTTT
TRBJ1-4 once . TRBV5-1 CASSQTATNEKLFF TGCGCCAGCAGCCAGACGGCAACTAATGAAAAACTGTTTTTT
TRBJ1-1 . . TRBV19 CASSIQQKRAEAFF TGTGCCAGTAGTATCCAACAGAAGCGAGCTGAAGCTTTCTTT
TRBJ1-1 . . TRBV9 CASSPAGTEAFF TGTGCCAGCAGCCCGGCGGGGACTGAAGCTTTCTTT
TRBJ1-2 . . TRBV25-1 CASSESGRASFGYTF TGTGCCAGCAGTGAGTCGGGCAGGGCGTCTTTCGGCTACACCTTC
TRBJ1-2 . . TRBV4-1 CASSQEVKLGYTF TGCGCCAGCAGCCAAGAGGTTAAGCTCGGCTACACCTTC
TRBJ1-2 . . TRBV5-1 CASSSPQGTGGYTF TGCGCCAGCAGCAGTCCGCAGGGGACGGGTGGCTACACCTTC
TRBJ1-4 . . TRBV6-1 CASSERINEKLFF TGTGCCAGCAGTGAACGGATTAATGAAAAACTGTTTTTT
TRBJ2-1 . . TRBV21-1 CASSRLAVDNEQFF TGTGCCAGCAGCAGACTAGCGGTAGACAATGAGCAGTTCTTC
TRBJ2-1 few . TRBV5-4 CASSPAANYNEQFF TGTGCCAGCAGCCCTGCGGCTAACTACAATGAGCAGTTCTTC
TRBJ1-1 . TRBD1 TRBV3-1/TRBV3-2 CASSTPGGGNTEAFF TGTGCCAGCAGCACCCCAGGGGGAGGGAACACTGAAGCTTTCTTT
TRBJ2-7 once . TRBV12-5 CASGLTSSYEQYF TGTGCTAGTGGTTTGACCAGCAGCTACGAGCAGTACTTC
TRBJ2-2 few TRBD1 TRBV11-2 CASTPIRDRNTGELFF TGTGCCAGCACCCCGATCCGGGACAGGAACACCGGGGAGCTGTTTTTT
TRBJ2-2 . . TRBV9 CASSALGRNTGELFF TGTGCCAGCAGCGCCCTAGGGCGGAACACCGGGGAGCTGTTTTTT
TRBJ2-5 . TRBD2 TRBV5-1 CASSLFAGGRSETQYF TGCGCCAGCAGCTTGTTTGCGGGGGGGCGAAGCGAGACCCAGTACTTC
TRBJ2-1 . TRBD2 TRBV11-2 CASSSLERGGSYNEQFF TGTGCCAGCAGCTCCTTAGAGCGGGGGGGCTCCTACAATGAGCAGTTCTTC
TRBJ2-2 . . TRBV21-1 CASSARDRGPTGELFF TGTGCCAGCAGCGCCCGGGACAGGGGGCCCACCGGGGAGCTGTTTTTT
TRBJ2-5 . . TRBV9 CASSVVGTLLETQYF TGTGCCAGCAGCGTAGTGGGGACCCTGTTGGAGACCCAGTACTTC
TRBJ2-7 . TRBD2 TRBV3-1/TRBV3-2 CASSDQLAGTSYEQYF TGTGCCAGCAGCGATCAACTAGCGGGAACCTCCTACGAGCAGTACTTC
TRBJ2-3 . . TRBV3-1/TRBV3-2 CASSRDWGTDTQYF TGTGCCAGCAGCCGGGACTGGGGCACAGATACGCAGTATTTT
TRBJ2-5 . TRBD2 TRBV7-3 CASSRGGLETQYF TGTGCCAGCAGCCGGGGGGGCCTTGAGACCCAGTACTTC
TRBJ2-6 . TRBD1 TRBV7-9 CASSDTGVTGANVLTF TGTGCCAGCAGCGATACAGGGGTTACTGGGGCCAACGTCCTGACTTTC
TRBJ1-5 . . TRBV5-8 CASSLAGNQPQHF TGTGCCAGCAGCTTGGCGGGGAATCAGCCCCAGCATTTT
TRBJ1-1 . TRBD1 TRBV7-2 CASSSTGDNTEAFF TGTGCCAGCAGCTCCACAGGGGATAACACTGAAGCTTTCTTT
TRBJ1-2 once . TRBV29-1 CSVTPRDRYGYTF TGCAGCGTAACTCCTCGGGACCGGTATGGCTACACCTTC
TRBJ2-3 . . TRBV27 CASKPTSGTQYF TGTGCCAGCAAACCCACAAGCGGCACGCAGTATTTT
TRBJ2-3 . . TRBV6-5 CASSESPVADTQYF TGTGCCAGCAGCGAGAGCCCAGTAGCAGATACGCAGTATTTT